The next 18 T cell receptor beta chains were all read from a single sample in a study of neurological immune-mediated disorders. From the 5' RACE reads, TCRdb called clonotypes with MiXCR, one entry per CDR3 protein. This table holds 110,000 or so distinct CDR3 sequences, approximately 3.2% found once. Sequenced sample: PBMCs. The source is a woman aged 30 to 39 with multiple sclerosis.

This clonotype was picked up one time. A read error may explain this, as a much larger clone is one base away. The V and J genes are TRBV16 and TRBJ1-5; TRBD1 is a possible D gene (6 bases). Germline CDR1 KGHSY, CDR2 FQNENV. The CDR3 runs 13 residues. DNA of the CDR3: TGTGCCAGCAGCCCCACGGGGGCTCAGCCCCAGAATTTT. This encodes CASSPTGAQPQNF.

This clonotype appeared many times. The chain carries TRBV5-1 and TRBJ2-4, with D possibly TRBD1 on 6 matching bases. Between the trimmed V and J ends, which lost 0 bases and 6 bases, there was a span of 7 bases. CDR1 is SGHRS, CDR2 YFSETQ, per germline. The CDR3 runs 13 residues. The CDR3 DNA is TGCGCCAGCAGCTTGGACAGGGTAAACATTCAGTACTTC. Protein sequence: CASSLDRVNIQYF. The whole variable domain, filled in from reference TRBV5-1 and TRBJ2-4, reads KAGVTQTPRYLIKTRGQQVTLSCSPISGHRSVSWYQQTPGQGLQFLFEYFSETQRNKGNFPGRFSGRQFSNSRSEMNVSTLELGDSALYLCASSLDRVNIQYFGAGTRLSVL.

This clonotype was picked up many times. CDR3 region: CASSLQGYPASPLHF. Here the CDR3 DNA reads TGTGCCAGCAGCTTACAGGGTTACCCCGCCTCACCCCTCCACTTT. This sequence joins TRBV5-6 and TRBJ1-6; possible D gene TRBD1, 6 bases. Per germline, CDR1 SGHDT and CDR2 YYEEEE. Trimming cost V 2 bases and J 10 bases, with 16 bases left between them. CDR3 length equals 15 residues.

This clonotype was detected only a few times. J is TRBJ2-1 and V is TRBV7-6, with D perhaps assigned TRBD1 or TRBD2 (5 bases each). V lost 6 bases and J lost 4, with 13 bases in between. Per the germline V gene, CDR1 is SGHVS and CDR2 is FNYEAQ. CDR3 length: 14 amino acids. The CDR3 nucleotides are TGTGCCAGCAGGGGGATAGAGGGGTACAATGAGCAGTTCTTC. This gives the protein CASRGIEGYNEQFF.

This clonotype was found many times. In nucleotides, the CDR3 is TGTGCCAGCAGCTCCGTGAGGGTTTACGAGCAGTACTTC. Encoded protein: CASSSVRVYEQYF. This chain joins TRBV7-8 and TRBJ2-7; D may be TRBD2 (5 bases). This CDR3 comprises 13 residues. V lost 4 bases, J lost 4 bases, and 11 bases lay in between. Germline loops: CDR1 SGHVS, CDR2 FQNEAQ.

This clonotype showed up just a few times. A read error may produce the germline difference seen at one junction end. The CDR3 reads CDSSRPGQEAFF. As DNA, the CDR3 is TGTGACAGCAGTAGGCCGGGTCAAGAAGCTTTCTTT. The chain couples TRBV27 to TRBJ1-1; no reliable D call. Germline V gives CDR1 MNHEY, CDR2 SMNVEV (reference sequence). The CDR3 extends over 12 amino acids.

This clonotype came up many times. The chain links TRBV12-3 or TRBV12-4 to TRBJ1-5; no reliable D call. The CDR3 is made up of 15 amino acids. The V and J ends lost 2 bases and 4 bases respectively, with 12 bases between them. DNA of the CDR3: TGTGCCAGCAGTTTAACAGCAGGCATAAATCAGCCCCAGCATTTT. Amino acids: CASSLTAGINQPQHF.

Many counts were recorded for this clonotype. The rearrangement uses TRBV6-2 or TRBV6-3 and TRBJ2-5, with D hard to call. The V and J ends lost 0 bases and 5 bases respectively, with 7 bases between them. The CDR3 loop spans 13 amino acids. The germline V gene encodes CDR1 MNHEY and CDR2 SVGEGT. The CDR3 loop is CASSYSTRETQYF. The DNA of the CDR3 is TGTGCCAGCAGTTACTCCACGAGGGAGACCCAGTACTTC.

This clonotype was seen at least ten times. Here the CDR3 DNA reads TGTGCCAGCAGCTTTGGGGAGGGGACAGATACGCAGTATTTT. Protein: CASSFGEGTDTQYF. V gene TRBV7-7 combines with J gene TRBJ2-3; 7 nucleotides line up with TRBD2. Losses at the gene ends were 3 bases for V and 3 bases for J; bases not matched to a gene: 3. CDR1 and CDR2 (germline): SSHAT, FNYEAQ (reference sequence). The length of the CDR3 is 14 residues.

This clonotype was counted at least ten times. The gene calls are TRBV20-1 and TRBJ2-1, with 9 bases lining up with TRBD2. Trimming cost V 2 bases and J 7 bases; bases outside gene matches: 6. Germline loops: CDR1 DFQATT, CDR2 SNEGSKA (reference sequence). This CDR3 is 14 amino acids long. The CDR3 protein is CSARRRLAENEQFF. CDR3 nucleotides: TGCAGTGCTAGACGACGACTAGCGGAGAATGAGCAGTTCTTC.

This clonotype was seen many times. The gene calls are TRBV20-1 and TRBJ1-3; D unresolved. Trimming pared 3 bases from V and 0 bases from J, leaving 9 bases between. Germline CDR1 reads DFQATT; CDR2 reads SNEGSKA (reference sequence). The CDR3 is 14 amino acids. The CDR3 DNA reads as TGCAGTGCTAGCTATGACTCCTCTGGAAACACCATATATTTT. Translating it yields CSASYDSSGNTIYF.

The sample holds many counts of this clonotype. CDR3 in amino acids: CASSRDRVMYEQYF. The DNA for the CDR3 is TGCGCCAGCAGCCGAGACAGGGTAATGTACGAGCAGTACTTC. The chain carries TRBV5-1 and TRBJ2-7; TRBD1 matches at 7 bases. The V and J ends lost 4 bases and 4 bases, in that order; junction bases with no gene match: 8. Per the germline V gene, CDR1 is SGHRS and CDR2 is YFSETQ. The CDR3 consists of 14 residues.

This clonotype was counted at least ten times. This sequence joins TRBV6-6 and TRBJ1-1; the D gene is possibly TRBD1 (6 bases). The CDR3 loop spans 16 amino acids. Germline CDR1 is MNHNY and CDR2 is SVGAGI (reference sequence). V lost 5 bases and J 5 bases, leaving 21 bases between the germline ends. The CDR3 bases are TGTGCCAGCAGTCGATATCCAGGGGTTAGTGAAACTGAAGCTTTCTTT. This encodes CASSRYPGVSETEAFF.

This clonotype was detected ten times or more. This chain joins TRBV7-9 and TRBJ1-2; a weak D match, TRBD1 (6 bases). The ends were cut back, 4 bases at V and 5 bases at J, with 17 bases in the middle. The germline V gene encodes CDR1 SEHNR and CDR2 FQNEAQ (reference sequence). This CDR3 has 15 residues. The CDR3 sequence: CASSSSTGGLYGYTF. CDR3 nucleotide sequence: TGTGCCAGCAGCTCCTCGACCGGGGGGCTGTATGGCTACACCTTC.

This clonotype has just a few counts. The rearrangement joins TRBV27 to TRBJ2-7; 10 nucleotides agree with TRBD2. Trimming at V came to 5 bases and at J to 2 bases, leaving 6 bases not matched to a gene. The CDR3 consists of 15 residues. CDR1 is MNHEY and CDR2 is SMNVEV in the germline V gene (reference sequence). The CDR3 loop is CASSQGTSATYEQYF. The CDR3 nucleotides are TGTGCCAGCAGTCAGGGGACTAGCGCGACCTACGAGCAGTACTTC.

This clonotype was seen repeatedly, ten times or more. The J gene is TRBJ1-4, the V gene TRBV25-1; 7 bases align to TRBD1. The CDR3 contains 15 residues. With 7 bases clipped from V and 7 bases from J, the junction kept 12 bases outside the gene matches. From germline, CDR1 is MGHDK and CDR2 SYGVNS. The CDR3, as DNA: TGTGCCAGCACTCAACGGACAGGCGGAGGTGAAAAACTGTTTTTT. Translating it yields CASTQRTGGGEKLFF.

The chain uses TRBV27 and TRBJ1-2, with 7 bases identical to TRBD1. The CDR3 is 12 residues long. The V segment lost 6 bases and the J segment 8 bases; nucleotides outside the gene matches: 6. Per germline, CDR1 MNHEY and CDR2 SMNVEV (reference sequence). The CDR3 loop reads CASSPGGRGYTF. As DNA, the CDR3 is TGTGCCAGCAGCCCAGGGGGAAGGGGCTACACCTTC.

This clonotype was seen repeatedly, ten times or more. The rearrangement links TRBV12-3 or TRBV12-4 to TRBJ2-2, with 11 bases that match TRBD2. J gave up 1 base and V 6 bases, and 7 bases lay outside the gene matches. The CDR3 length is 17 residues. Written as DNA, the CDR3 is TGTGCCAGCAGACGAAGGACTAGCGGGCTGAACACCGGGGAGCTGTTTTTT. The encoded protein is CASRRRTSGLNTGELFF.